The T cell receptor beta chain described here comes from a study of T cells after yellow fever vaccination. Findings and caveats of the study: CD4 and CD8 compartments shared a small share of clonotypes. Though weaker, the secondary response peaked faster, on day 5 versus 15. Abundant clonotypes from the bulk population could have been carried over as contaminants into FACS-sorted repertoires.

This CDR3 contains 16 residues. Germline CDR1 MNHEY, CDR2 SVGEGT. With V trimmed by 6 bases and J by 1 base, 11 bases remained unmatched. From the 5' RACE reads, TCRdb called clonotypes with MiXCR, one entry per CDR3 protein. Found here are a few hundred thousand distinct CDR3 sequences, roughly 4% of them singletons; the top ten hold 20% to 25%. This clonotype was seen a handful of times. Antigen: not known. The source was PBMCs, collected 5 days after the yellow fever booster vaccination. The receptor was derived from a man aged 18 to 30 who received the YFV17D yellow fever vaccine. The J gene is TRBJ2-7, the V gene TRBV6-2 or TRBV6-3; 8 nucleotides align to TRBD2. The CDR3 spells CASSEHGAGGSYEQYF. The DNA of the CDR3 is TGTGCCAGCAGCGAACACGGCGCGGGAGGATCCTACGAGCAGTACTTC.